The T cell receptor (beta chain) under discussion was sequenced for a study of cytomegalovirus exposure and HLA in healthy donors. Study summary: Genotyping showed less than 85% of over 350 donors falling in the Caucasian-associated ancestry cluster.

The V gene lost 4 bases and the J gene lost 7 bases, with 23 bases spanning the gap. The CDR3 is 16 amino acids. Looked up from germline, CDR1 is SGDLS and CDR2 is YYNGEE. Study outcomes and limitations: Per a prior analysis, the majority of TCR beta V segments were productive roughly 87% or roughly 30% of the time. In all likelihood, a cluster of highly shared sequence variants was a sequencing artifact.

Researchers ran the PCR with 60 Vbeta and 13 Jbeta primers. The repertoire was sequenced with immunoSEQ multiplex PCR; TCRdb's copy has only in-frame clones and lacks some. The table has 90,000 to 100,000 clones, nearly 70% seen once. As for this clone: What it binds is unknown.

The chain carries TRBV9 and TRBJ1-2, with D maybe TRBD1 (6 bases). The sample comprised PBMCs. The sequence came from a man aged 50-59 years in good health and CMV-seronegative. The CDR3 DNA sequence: TGTGCCAGCAGCCCGGGTCGGGGGGGCAGGGGCTCTGGCTACACCTTC. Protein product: CASSPGRGGRGSGYTF.